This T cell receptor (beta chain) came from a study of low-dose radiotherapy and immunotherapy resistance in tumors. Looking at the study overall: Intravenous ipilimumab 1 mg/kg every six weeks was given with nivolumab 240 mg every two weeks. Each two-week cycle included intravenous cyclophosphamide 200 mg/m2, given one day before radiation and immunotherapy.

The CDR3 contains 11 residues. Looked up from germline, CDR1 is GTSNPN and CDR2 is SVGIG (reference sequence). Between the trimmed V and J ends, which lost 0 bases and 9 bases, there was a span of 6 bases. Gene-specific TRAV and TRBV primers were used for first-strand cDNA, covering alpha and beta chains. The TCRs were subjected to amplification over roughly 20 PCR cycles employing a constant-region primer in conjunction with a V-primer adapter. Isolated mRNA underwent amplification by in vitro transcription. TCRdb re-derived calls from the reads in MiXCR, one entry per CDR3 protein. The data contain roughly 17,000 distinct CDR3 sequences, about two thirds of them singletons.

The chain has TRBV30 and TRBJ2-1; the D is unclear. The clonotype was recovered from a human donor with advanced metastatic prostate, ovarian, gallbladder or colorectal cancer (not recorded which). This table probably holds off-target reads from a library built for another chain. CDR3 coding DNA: TGTGCCTGGAGTGTACGATTTGAGCAGTTCTTC. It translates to CAWSVRFEQFF. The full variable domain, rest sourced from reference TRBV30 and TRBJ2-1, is SQTIHQWPATLVQPVGSPLSLECTVEGTSNPNLYWYRQAAGRGLQLLFYSVGIGQISSEVPQNLSASRPQDRQFILSSKKLLLSDSGFYLCAWSVRFEQFFGPGTRLTVL.